This T cell receptor beta chain is from a study of human T cells and chemical hapten exposure. The table lists this clonotype with many counts. The time point: patch test 3, about 24 weeks after DPC sensitization. Specified treatment: therapeutic diphenylcyclopropenone sensitization with weekly scalp DPC. Total RNA was extracted from unfractionated whole blood. TCRdb called the RACE reads again in MiXCR, with one record for every CDR3 protein. The sample contains tens of thousands of distinct CDR3 sequences, over 9.5% of which appear only once. The V and J ends lost 4 bases and 6 bases respectively, with 12 bases between them. The V gene's germline CDR1 is SQVTM and CDR2 ANQGSEA. The length of the CDR3 is 12 residues.

The rearrangement links TRBV29-1 to TRBJ1-2; D uncertain. The receptor comes from a woman aged 40 to 55 with alopecia areata. Some clones in this sample may be carry-over from other donors' samples. Source: whole blood, taken in connection with sensitization to the hapten diphenylcyclopropenone (DPC). The CDR3 DNA sequence: TGCAGCGTTGGTTGGAGGGCCCATGGCTACACCTTC. Translated, it gives CSVGWRAHGYTF. Complete variable domain (other parts from reference TRBV29-1 and TRBJ1-2): SAVISQKPSRDICQRGTSLTIQCQVDSQVTMMFWYRQQPGQSLTLIATANQGSEATYESGFVIDKFPISRPNLTFSTLTVSNMSPEDSSIYLCSVGWRAHGYTFGSGTRLTVV.